Below are 16 T cell receptor beta chains sequenced from a single sample in a study of T cell responses to AZD1222 COVID-19 vaccine. Clones were read by immunoSEQ multiplex PCR, and TCRdb kept only the in-frame ones, dropping some. This repertoire shows about 140,000 clones, approximately 80% found once; its top ten account for roughly 4%. The sample was peripheral blood, taken on day 0 of AZD1222 vaccination. These receptors were taken from an adult in good health.

This chain links TRBV4-1 with TRBJ1-1; possible D gene TRBD1, 6 bases. Germline V gene data show CDR1 as MGHRA and CDR2 as YSYEKL. The CDR3 consists of 14 residues. Trimming removed 1 base from V and 6 bases from J, with 12 bases in between. This chain's CDR3 is CASSQATGEAEAFF. As DNA, the CDR3 is TGCGCCAGCAGCCAAGCGACAGGAGAGGCTGAAGCTTTCTTT.

This clone was seen repeatedly, ten times or more. The chain links TRBV15 to TRBJ1-4; D uncertain. Germline assignment: CDR1 LNHNV and CDR2 YYDKDF (reference sequence). This CDR3 spans 14 amino acids. V was trimmed by 3 bases and J by 7 bases, leaving 12 bases between them. The DNA of the CDR3 is TGTGCCACCAGCAGTCCCAGAACCACTGAAAAACTGTTTTTT. Residues: CATSSPRTTEKLFF.

The chain uses TRBV29-1 and TRBJ1-2, with D perhaps matching TRBD1 (6 bases). CDR1 SQVTM and CDR2 ANQGSEA come from the germline V gene. The CDR3 sequence is 15 residues long. V was clipped by 0 bases and J by 0 bases, with 11 bases between them. The CDR3, as DNA: TGCAGCGTTGAAGATGGGGGGGGCGCTAACTATGGCTACACCTTC. Protein: CSVEDGGGANYGYTF.

The rearrangement uses TRBV3-1 (or the pseudogene TRBV3-2) and TRBJ2-3; D call uncertain. The V gene's germline CDR1 is LGHDT and CDR2 YNNKEL (reference sequence). The CDR3 totals 14 residues. Trimming removed 2 bases at V and 3 bases at J, with 9 bases between. CDR3 coding DNA: TGTGCCAGCAGCCAATGGGTAGAGACAGATACGCAGTATTTT. Translation gives CASSQWVETDTQYF.

As DNA, the CDR3 is TGCGCCAGCAGCTTGGTAAGACAGGAGGGTTTGAGGGCCAACGTCCTGACTTTC. This encodes CASSLVRQEGLRANVLTF. The V gene is TRBV5-1, the J gene TRBJ2-6; D is tentatively TRBD1 or TRBD2 (6 bases each). CDR1 is SGHRS, CDR2 YFSETQ, per germline. Trimming cost V 0 bases and J 5 bases, with 18 bases left between them. CDR3 length: 18 residues.

This chain connects TRBV5-5 to TRBJ1-5; D ambiguous. Per germline, CDR1 SGHKS and CDR2 YYEKEE (reference sequence). The germline V and J ends were trimmed by 0 bases and 4 bases, with 11 bases remaining between them. The CDR3 has 15 amino acids. CDR3 amino acids: CASSLVGSGNQPQHF. The CDR3 DNA reads as TGTGCCAGCAGCTTGGTGGGATCGGGAAATCAGCCCCAGCATTTT.

This chain uses TRBV28 with TRBJ1-2, with a tentative D call TRBD1 (6 bases). CDR1 and CDR2 from the germline V gene are MDHEN and SYDVKM. V was shortened by 4 bases and J by 4 bases, with 16 bases between the two germline ends. The CDR3 covers 15 residues. CDR3: CASSSKSDRFYGYTF. CDR3 nucleotide sequence: TGTGCCAGCAGTTCAAAATCGGACAGATTCTATGGCTACACCTTC.

The chain uses TRBV28 and TRBJ1-1; 7 bases align to TRBD1. The V gene end was trimmed by 3 bases and the J gene end by 4 bases; junction bases not matched to a gene: 5. This CDR3 is built from 14 residues. Germline V CDR1 and CDR2: MDHEN, SYDVKM. The CDR3, as DNA: TGTGCCAGCAGTTTCACCCGACAGGGCACTGAAGCTTTCTTT. It yields the protein CASSFTRQGTEAFF.

The chain carries TRBV5-1 and TRBJ2-3; either TRBD1 or TRBD2 may supply D (6 bases each). Per the germline V gene, CDR1 is SGHRS and CDR2 is YFSETQ. V lost 4 bases to trimming and J lost 6 bases, with 24 bases between them. The CDR3 loop spans 17 amino acids. The DNA of the CDR3 is TGCGCCAGCAGCCGCTCTCTCGGGGGCGAAGTAGCGGATACGCAGTATTTT. Amino acids: CASSRSLGGEVADTQYF.

This sequence joins TRBV13 and TRBJ1-5, with D hard to call. This CDR3 is built from 13 residues. V lost 5 bases and J 5 bases, leaving 10 bases between the germline ends. From germline, CDR1 is PRHDT and CDR2 FYEKMQ (reference sequence). CDR3 sequence reads: CASSARLDQPQHF. In nucleotides, the CDR3 is TGTGCCAGCAGCGCCCGATTGGATCAGCCCCAGCATTTT.

The chain recombines TRBV6-5 with TRBJ1-3, with D unclear. CDR1 MNHEY and CDR2 SVGAGI come from the germline V gene. This CDR3 comprises 16 residues. The V end lost 2 bases, the J end lost 0 bases, and 11 bases lay between the germline ends. The CDR3 loop is CASSYARISSGNTIYF. The CDR3 coding sequence is TGTGCCAGCAGTTACGCCAGGATCAGCTCTGGAAACACCATATATTTT.

The rearrangement links TRBV19 to TRBJ1-4; tentative D call: TRBD1 (5 bases). Germline V gene lookup returns CDR1 LNHDA and CDR2 SQIVND (reference sequence). The germline V and J ends were trimmed by 5 bases and 3 bases, with 13 bases remaining between them. The CDR3 extends over 15 amino acids. The CDR3 DNA reads TGTGCCAGTAGTCTCTCGGGGGATCCTAATGAAAAACTGTTTTTT. Translating gives CASSLSGDPNEKLFF.

This rearrangement joins TRBV12-3 or TRBV12-4 to TRBJ1-1, with D hard to call. The CDR3 consists of 13 residues. Deletions cut 5 bases from V and 2 bases from J, with 9 bases between. CDR3 amino acids: CASSRHPNTEAFF. CDR3 DNA: TGTGCCAGCAGTAGACACCCAAACACTGAAGCTTTCTTT.

The chain joins TRBV7-3 to TRBJ2-1; D call uncertain. The germline V gene encodes CDR1 SGHTA and CDR2 FQGTGA. This CDR3 has 18 amino acids. The germline V and J ends were trimmed by 2 bases and 3 bases, with 20 bases remaining between them. CDR3 DNA: TGTGCCAGCAGCTTACTAGGGAACTCATACCATTTCTACAATGAGCAGTTCTTC. Protein: CASSLLGNSYHFYNEQFF.

The genes are TRBV5-5 and TRBJ1-5, with D possibly matching TRBD1 (6 bases). The CDR3 totals 15 residues. Per germline, CDR1 SGHKS and CDR2 YYEKEE (reference sequence). The V end lost 3 bases, the J end lost 4 bases, and 14 bases lay between the germline ends. CDR3 sequence: CASSSADRQNQPQHF. The CDR3 nucleotides are TGTGCCAGCAGCTCAGCTGACAGGCAAAATCAGCCCCAGCATTTT.

This chain links TRBV7-9 with TRBJ1-4; unclear D gene. Trimming removed 6 bases from V and 8 bases from J, with 16 bases in between. The CDR3 is 14 residues long. Germline lookup yields CDR1 SEHNR and CDR2 FQNEAQ (reference sequence). As DNA, the CDR3 is TGTGCCAGCAGTCCCGGCAGGTCGGTGGAAAAACTGTTTTTT. Amino acid sequence: CASSPGRSVEKLFF.